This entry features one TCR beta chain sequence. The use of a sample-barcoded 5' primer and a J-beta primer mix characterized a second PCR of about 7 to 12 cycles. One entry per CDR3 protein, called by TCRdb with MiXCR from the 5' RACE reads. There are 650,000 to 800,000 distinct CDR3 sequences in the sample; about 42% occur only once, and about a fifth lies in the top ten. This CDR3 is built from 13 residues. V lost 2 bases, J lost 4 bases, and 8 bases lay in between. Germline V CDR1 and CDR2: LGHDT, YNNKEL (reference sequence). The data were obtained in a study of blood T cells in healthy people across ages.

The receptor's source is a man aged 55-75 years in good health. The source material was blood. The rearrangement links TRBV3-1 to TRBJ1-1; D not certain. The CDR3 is CASSQLEGTEAFF. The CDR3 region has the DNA TGTGCCAGCAGCCAACTGGAGGGCACTGAAGCTTTCTTT.